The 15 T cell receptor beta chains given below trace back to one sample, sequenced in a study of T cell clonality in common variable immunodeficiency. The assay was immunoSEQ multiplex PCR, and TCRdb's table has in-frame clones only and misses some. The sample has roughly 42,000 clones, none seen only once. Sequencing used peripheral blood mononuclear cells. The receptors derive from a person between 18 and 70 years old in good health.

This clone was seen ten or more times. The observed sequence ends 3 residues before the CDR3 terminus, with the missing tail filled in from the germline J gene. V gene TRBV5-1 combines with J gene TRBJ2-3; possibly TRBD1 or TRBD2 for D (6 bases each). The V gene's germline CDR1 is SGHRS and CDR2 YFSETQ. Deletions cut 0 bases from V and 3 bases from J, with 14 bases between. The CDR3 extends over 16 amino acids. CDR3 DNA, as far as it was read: TGCGCCAGCAGCTTGGCTGGAGGGGGTTGGACAGATACG. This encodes CASSLAGGGWTDT. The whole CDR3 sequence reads CASSLAGGGWTDTQYF.

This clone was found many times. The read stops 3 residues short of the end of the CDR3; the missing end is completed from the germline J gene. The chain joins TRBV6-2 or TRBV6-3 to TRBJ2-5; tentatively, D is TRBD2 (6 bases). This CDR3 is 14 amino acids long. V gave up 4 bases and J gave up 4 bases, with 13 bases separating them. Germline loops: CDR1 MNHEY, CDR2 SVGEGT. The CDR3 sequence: CASSLPGDLETQYF. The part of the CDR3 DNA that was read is TGTGCCAGCAGTTTACCGGGGGACCTAGAGACC.

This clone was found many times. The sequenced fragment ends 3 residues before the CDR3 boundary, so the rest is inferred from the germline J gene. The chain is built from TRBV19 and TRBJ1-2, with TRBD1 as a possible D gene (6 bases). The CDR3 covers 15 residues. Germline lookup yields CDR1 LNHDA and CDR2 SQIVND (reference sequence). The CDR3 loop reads CASSPLQGTAGGYTF. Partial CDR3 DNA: TGTGCCAGTAGTCCCCTACAGGGAACCGCTGGGGGC.

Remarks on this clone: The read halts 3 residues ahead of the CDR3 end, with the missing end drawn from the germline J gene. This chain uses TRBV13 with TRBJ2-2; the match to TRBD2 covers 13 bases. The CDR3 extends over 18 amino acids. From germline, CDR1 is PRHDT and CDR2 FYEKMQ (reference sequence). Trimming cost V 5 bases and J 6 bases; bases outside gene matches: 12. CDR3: CASSPIVGLAGIAGELFF. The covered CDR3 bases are TGTGCCAGCAGCCCTATCGTGGGACTAGCGGGAATCGCCGGGGAG.

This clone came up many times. The part of the CDR3 DNA that was read is TGTGCCAGCAGCCCCCCCCGGGGGAGCACTGAA. This encodes CASSPPRGSTE. The CDR3, in full, reads CASSPPRGSTEAFF. The chain links TRBV5-6 to TRBJ1-1; tentatively, D is TRBD1 (5 bases). The sequence runs out 3 residues before the end of the CDR3; the remainder is reconstructed from the germline J gene. V dropped 4 bases and J dropped 4 bases, with 14 bases sitting between them. The CDR3 loop spans 14 amino acids. The germline V gene encodes CDR1 SGHDT and CDR2 YYEEEE.

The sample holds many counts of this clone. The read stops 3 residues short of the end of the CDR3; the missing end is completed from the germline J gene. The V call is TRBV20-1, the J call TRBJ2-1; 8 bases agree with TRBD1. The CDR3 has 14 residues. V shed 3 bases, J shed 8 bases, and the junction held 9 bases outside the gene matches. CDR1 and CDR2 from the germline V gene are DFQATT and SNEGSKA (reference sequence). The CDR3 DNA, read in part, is TGCAGTGCTAGGGCCGGGACAGGATCTCATGAG. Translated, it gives CSARAGTGSHE. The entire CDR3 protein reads CSARAGTGSHEQFF.

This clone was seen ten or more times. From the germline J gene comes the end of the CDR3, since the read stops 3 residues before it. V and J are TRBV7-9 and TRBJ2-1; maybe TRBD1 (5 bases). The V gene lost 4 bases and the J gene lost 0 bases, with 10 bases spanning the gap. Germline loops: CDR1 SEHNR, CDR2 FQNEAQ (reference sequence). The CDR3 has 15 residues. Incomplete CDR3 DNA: TGTGCCAGCAGCTCAAGACAGTCCTCCTACAATGAG. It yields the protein CASSSRQSSYNE. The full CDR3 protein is CASSSRQSSYNEQFF.

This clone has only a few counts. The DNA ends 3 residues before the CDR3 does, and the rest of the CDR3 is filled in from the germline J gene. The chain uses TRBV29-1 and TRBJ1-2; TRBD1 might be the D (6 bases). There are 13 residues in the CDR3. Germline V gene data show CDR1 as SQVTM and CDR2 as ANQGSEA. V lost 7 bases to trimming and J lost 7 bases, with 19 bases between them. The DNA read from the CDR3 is TGCAGCGCCGCCTTGGCGGGGGCCGGTGGC. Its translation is CSAALAGAGG. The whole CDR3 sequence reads CSAALAGAGGYTF.

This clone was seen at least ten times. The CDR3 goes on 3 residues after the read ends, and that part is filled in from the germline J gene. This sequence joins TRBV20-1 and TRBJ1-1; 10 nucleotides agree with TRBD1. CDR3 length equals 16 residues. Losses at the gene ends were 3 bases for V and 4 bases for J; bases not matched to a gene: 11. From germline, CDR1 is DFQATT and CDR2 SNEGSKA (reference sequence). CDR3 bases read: TGCAGTGCTAGTGGACAGGGGGGTAGGGTGAGCACTGAA. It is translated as CSASGQGGRVSTE. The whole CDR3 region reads CSASGQGGRVSTEAFF.

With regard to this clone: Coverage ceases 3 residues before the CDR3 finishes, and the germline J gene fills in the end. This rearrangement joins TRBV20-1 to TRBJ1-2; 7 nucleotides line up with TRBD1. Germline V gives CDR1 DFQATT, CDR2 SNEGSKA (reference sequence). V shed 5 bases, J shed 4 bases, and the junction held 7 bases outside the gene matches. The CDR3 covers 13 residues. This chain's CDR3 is CSAVQDRPYGYTF. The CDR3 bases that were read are TGCAGTGCTGTTCAGGACAGGCCCTATGGC.

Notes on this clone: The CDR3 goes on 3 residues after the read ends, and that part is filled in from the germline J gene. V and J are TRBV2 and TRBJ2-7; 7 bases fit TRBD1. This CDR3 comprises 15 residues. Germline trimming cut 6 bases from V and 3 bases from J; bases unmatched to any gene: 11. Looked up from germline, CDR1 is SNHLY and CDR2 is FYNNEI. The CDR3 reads CASRTGRNPIYEQYF. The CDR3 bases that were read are TGTGCCAGCAGGACAGGGCGCAACCCTATCTACGAG.

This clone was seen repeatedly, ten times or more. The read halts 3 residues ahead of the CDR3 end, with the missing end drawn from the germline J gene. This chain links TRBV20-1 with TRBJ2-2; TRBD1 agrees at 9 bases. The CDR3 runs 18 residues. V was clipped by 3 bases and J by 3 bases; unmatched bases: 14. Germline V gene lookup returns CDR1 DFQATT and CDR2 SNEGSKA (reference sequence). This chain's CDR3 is CSASSFPGTGSDTGELFF. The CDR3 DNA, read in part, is TGCAGTGCTAGTTCCTTTCCCGGGACAGGGTCAGACACCGGGGAG.

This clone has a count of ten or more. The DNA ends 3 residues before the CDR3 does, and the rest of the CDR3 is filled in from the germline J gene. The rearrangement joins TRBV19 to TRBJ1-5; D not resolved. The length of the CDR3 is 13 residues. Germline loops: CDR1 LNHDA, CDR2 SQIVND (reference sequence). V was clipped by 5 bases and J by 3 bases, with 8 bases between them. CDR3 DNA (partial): TGTGCCAGTAGTCTTGTCTCCAATCAGCCC. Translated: CASSLVSNQP. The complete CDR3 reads CASSLVSNQPQHF.

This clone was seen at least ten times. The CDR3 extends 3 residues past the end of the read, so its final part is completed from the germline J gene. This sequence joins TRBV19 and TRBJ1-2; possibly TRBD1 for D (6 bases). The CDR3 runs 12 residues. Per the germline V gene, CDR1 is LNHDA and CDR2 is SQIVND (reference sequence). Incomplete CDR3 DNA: TGTGCCAGTAGTACACAGGGAGGCGGC. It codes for CASSTQGGG. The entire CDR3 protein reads CASSTQGGGYTF.

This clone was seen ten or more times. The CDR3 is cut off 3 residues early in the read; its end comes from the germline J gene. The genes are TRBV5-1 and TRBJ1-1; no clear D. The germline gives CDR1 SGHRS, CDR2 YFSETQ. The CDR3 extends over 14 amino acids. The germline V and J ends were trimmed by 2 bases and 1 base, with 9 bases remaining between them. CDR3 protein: CASSLDTRNTEAFF. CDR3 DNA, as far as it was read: TGCGCCAGCAGCTTAGACACCAGGAACACTGAA.